This is a list of T cell receptor beta chains from one sample in a study of graft-versus-host responses after intestinal transplantation. Only in-frame clones appear in the TCRdb table, and some are missing; sequencing was by immunoSEQ multiplex PCR. The repertoire has 80,000 to 95,000 clones, 85% to 95% of them found once; the top ten carry roughly 2%. These receptors have no identified antigens. Sample: unstimulated CD8+ T cells sorted from spleen or lymph node cells, taken before intestinal transplant. The source is a human donor who received an intestinal transplant. The conserved cysteine and the conserved F or W are not part of the CDR3 here.

cdr3_aa | v_call
ASSPASGGTEAF | TRBV19
ASSSPLPGQGADTEAF | TRBV9
AWSVRERANYGYT | TRBV30
ASSPTGTQTYEQY | TRBV16
ASSSGTVLYNEQF | TRBV13
ASSNDRKYYEQY | TRBV7-9
AWSALAPTDTQY | TRBV30
ASSTGMSWTYEQY | TRBV6-1
ASTLSTGPYEQY | TRBV27
ASSPSVQNSYEQY | TRBV18
ASSPIIKTTGETNYGYT | TRBV4-1
ASSIVGGGTDTQY | TRBV19
ASSQTSGGAYEQY | TRBV4-3
AWDYGTTKDYGYT | TRBV30
ASSFSGATFTGELF | TRBV7-2
ASDLGVLAGGQETQY | TRBV12-5
ASSPGQVAEAF | TRBV5-8
ASSNRWTGELSPLH | TRBV19
ASRTGQTEAF | TRBV19
SATQETQY | TRBV20-1
ASSPGLTNTEAF | TRBV28
ASSFSTMNTEAF | TRBV27
ASSWQAGGTGELF | TRBV5-6
ASTDRLNYGYT | TRBV5-1
ASRGLAVSSYNEQF | TRBV6-6
ASSSTGVHTEAF | TRBV18
ASSWTSGGASTDTQY | TRBV2
ASSSTRAGGIREAQY | TRBV7-9
ASSRTSGVQETQY | TRBV18
ASSPGRVEGDEQY | TRBV14
ASSARQGDLYNEQF | TRBV4-1
AWSGEGASRLGYT | TRBV30
AARDTEYEQY | TRBV6-6
ASSESWSSGGAGYEQY | TRBV2
ASKDRGTGELF | TRBV6-1
ASSLPGLAGGKYEQY | TRBV5-6
ASSSNRESTDTQY | TRBV7-9
ASSSLTNAVGANVLT | TRBV7-8
ASSPTGVKSYEQY | TRBV18
ASSQAWDSLLNEQF | TRBV4-3
ASSQDRGQGSGYT | TRBV4-3
SVLLTGNTEAF | TRBV29-1
ASKLPGNYGYT | TRBV6-6
ASSGLVPYEQY | TRBV19